This section outlines one TCR beta chain sequence together with its context. The CDR3 is made up of 16 amino acids. V lost 4 bases, J lost 5 bases, and 10 bases stayed unmatched. CDR1 and CDR2 from the germline V gene are MNHNS and SASEGT. This sample was included in a study of cytotoxic CD8 clonotypes in ibrutinib-treated CLL. The method was immunoSEQ multiplex PCR; TCRdb's version includes in-frame clones alone and lacks a portion of them. The sample yields roughly 180,000 clones, 84% seen once. The receptor was derived from a human donor with chronic lymphocytic leukemia. The material was PBMCs, obtained after 24 months of ibrutinib treatment. This chain uses TRBV6-1 with TRBJ2-1; 8 bases fit TRBD2. The CDR3 DNA reads as TGTGCCAGCAGTGCCCGAATAGCGGGGCTACACAATGAGCAGTTCTTC. Encoded protein: CASSARIAGLHNEQFF.